A few counts support the clone carrying this T cell receptor beta chain. The antigen remains unidentified. The sample is drawn from a study of cytomegalovirus exposure and HLA in healthy donors. Overall study results and limits: The listing of about 150 TCR beta chains classed them as cytomegalovirus-associated.

The germline V gene encodes CDR1 MNHEY and CDR2 SVGAGI. The V and J ends lost 5 bases and 5 bases respectively, with 5 bases between them. CDR3 length equals 11 residues. The PCR employed 60 Vbeta primers together with 13 Jbeta primers. Measured with immunoSEQ multiplex PCR; TCRdb has only the in-frame clones, and not every one. The table shows some 150,000 clones, with 55% to 75% occurring only once. The rearrangement uses TRBV6-5 and TRBJ2-3, with D possibly matching TRBD1 (5 bases). The sequencing input was PBMCs. The receptor was derived from a man aged 50 or older in good health and CMV-seropositive. CDR3 sequence reads: CASSQGDTQYF. For the CDR3, the DNA is TGTGCCAGCAGTCAGGGAGATACGCAGTATTTT.